A selection of T cell receptor beta chains follows, all from one sample in a study of regulatory T cells in long-lasting Graves disease. TCRdb reprocessed the multiplex PCR reads via MiXCR and lists one record per CDR3 protein. The sample includes about 400,000 distinct CDR3 sequences, 14% to 15% of them seen just once. The data were also submitted as part of a second study, on T cells in Graves' hyperthyroidism and ophthalmopathy.

The sequencing used peripheral blood mononuclear cells (PBMCs), collected at new diagnosis, from a patient treated with antithyroid drugs. The receptors were sampled from a middle-aged woman with Graves disease. CDR3s include the opening cysteine and the closing phenylalanine or tryptophan. A D gene is named only where the DNA matches it firmly. Size is stated for part of the rows, as once, few or many counts, or as a class when the clone is expanded.

v_call,j_call,clone_size,d_call,cdr3_aa,cdr3_nt
TRBV7-6,TRBJ1-1,few,NA,CASSLPPDGDYTNTEAFF,TGTGCCAGCAGCTTACCCCCCGACGGGGACTATACGAACACTGAAGCTTTCTTT
TRBV28,TRBJ2-3,NA,NA,CASGRQGTDTQYF,TGTGCCAGCGGACGACAGGGCACAGATACGCAGTATTTT
TRBV9,TRBJ2-3,few,NA,CASSVTPRGSTDTQYF,TGTGCCAGCAGCGTTACCCCACGCGGTAGCACAGATACGCAGTATTTT
TRBV7-9,TRBJ2-7,many,TRBD2,CASSPPLAGGYEQYF,TGTGCCAGCAGCCCACCACTAGCGGGAGGGTACGAGCAGTACTTC
TRBV29-1,TRBJ2-5,many,NA,CSVERERAETQYF,TGCAGCGTTGAAAGGGAGAGGGCCGAGACCCAGTACTTC
TRBV9,TRBJ2-7,many,TRBD2,CASSEREGPEQYF,TGTGCCAGCAGCGAGCGGGAGGGCCCCGAGCAGTACTTC
TRBV4-1,TRBJ1-4,many,TRBD1,CASSQDSDRGRGRLFF,TGCGCCAGCAGCCAAGATTCGGACAGGGGGCGCGGGAGACTGTTTTTT
TRBV30,TRBJ1-5,few,NA,CAWSVGTSNQPQHF,TGTGCCTGGAGTGTAGGGACCAGCAATCAGCCCCAGCATTTT
TRBV5-1,TRBJ2-1,many,TRBD2,CASSLGGSGTSYNEQFF,TGCGCCAGCAGCTTGGGGGGTAGCGGGACCTCCTACAATGAGCAGTTCTTC
TRBV28,TRBJ2-7,many,NA,CASSPDLYEQYF,TGTGCCAGCAGCCCGGACCTCTACGAGCAGTACTTC
TRBV9,TRBJ1-2,NA,TRBD1,CASTKGAGSNYGYTF,TGTGCCAGCACCAAGGGGGCAGGGTCTAACTATGGCTACACCTTC
TRBV19,TRBJ2-1,few,TRBD2,CASEAGGHSSYNEQFF,TGTGCCAGTGAGGCGGGAGGCCACTCCTCCTACAATGAGCAGTTCTTC
TRBV28,TRBJ2-3,few,NA,CASSSGFPERGGTDTQYF,TGTGCCAGCAGTTCCGGTTTCCCCGAGAGGGGGGGCACAGATACGCAGTATTTT
TRBV12-3/TRBV12-4,TRBJ2-7,many,TRBD2,CASSLAGGGGDEQYF,TGTGCCAGCAGCCTCGCGGGGGGTGGAGGGGACGAGCAGTACTTC
TRBV27,TRBJ2-2,NA,NA,CASSLTTNTGELFF,TGTGCCAGCAGTTTAACCACGAACACCGGGGAGCTGTTTTTT
TRBV20-1,TRBJ2-5,NA,TRBD2,CSARAPQRGPPETQYF,TGCAGTGCTAGAGCCCCCCAGCGGGGCCCCCCGGAGACCCAGTACTTC
TRBV19,TRBJ1-1,few,TRBD1,CASSPMGGTGEAFF,TGTGCCAGTAGTCCCATGGGGGGGACAGGAGAAGCTTTCTTT
TRBV11-2,TRBJ2-1,NA,TRBD2,CASSRAGVSSNEQFF,TGTGCCAGCAGCCGAGCGGGAGTTAGTTCGAATGAGCAGTTCTTC
TRBV19,TRBJ2-6,NA,TRBD1,CAGSVRDRGLGANVLTF,TGTGCCGGTAGTGTCCGGGACAGGGGGCTCGGGGCCAACGTCCTGACTTTC
TRBV12-3/TRBV12-4,TRBJ2-6,many,TRBD1,CASSVWTGGPNVLTF,TGTGCCAGCAGTGTCTGGACAGGAGGTCCCAACGTCCTGACTTTC
TRBV6-1,TRBJ1-2,NA,TRBD1,CASRAPGQGNYGYTF,TGTGCCAGCAGAGCGCCGGGACAGGGAAACTATGGCTACACCTTC
TRBV7-2,TRBJ2-3,NA,TRBD2,CASSLVRLAGFTDTQYF,TGTGCCAGCAGCTTAGTACGGCTAGCGGGATTCACAGATACGCAGTATTTT
TRBV7-3,TRBJ2-3,many,NA,CASSLKLASNTDTQYF,TGTGCCAGCAGCTTAAAATTAGCGAGCAACACAGATACGCAGTATTTT
TRBV12-3/TRBV12-4,TRBJ2-2,many,TRBD2,CASSLVGTSGRGDTGELFF,TGTGCCAGCAGTTTGGTGGGGACTAGCGGGAGAGGTGACACCGGGGAGCTGTTTTTT
TRBV4-1,TRBJ2-1,few,NA,CASRFLGKGNEQFF,TGCGCCAGCAGATTTCTAGGGAAGGGTAATGAGCAGTTCTTC
TRBV10-3,TRBJ2-1,many,NA,CATGHEGYNEQFF,TGTGCCACCGGACACGAGGGCTACAATGAGCAGTTCTTC
TRBV6-1,TRBJ1-2,once,NA,CANSPDRNSGYGYTF,TGTGCCAACAGTCCAGACAGGAACAGCGGCTATGGCTACACCTTC